This T cell receptor (beta chain) was retrieved from a study of blood T cell repertoires in COVID-19. Germline values: CDR1 SGHRS, CDR2 YFSETQ. The V and J ends lost 2 bases and 7 bases respectively, with 13 bases between them. There are 13 residues in the CDR3. Libraries were prepared by immunoSEQ multiplex PCR; TCRdb keeps only in-frame clonotypes and omits some of them. The sample holds 100,000 to 150,000 clones; around 88% are singletons and the top ten take more than 15%. The V call is TRBV5-1, the J call TRBJ2-7; maybe TRBD2 (5 bases). The clonotype was recovered from a man aged 50 to 60 with active or convalescent COVID-19. Source material: peripheral blood. CDR3 region: CASSFSGGSEQYF. As DNA, the CDR3 is TGCGCCAGCAGCTTTTCAGGAGGAAGTGAGCAGTACTTC. Variable domain in full (rest from reference TRBV5-1 and TRBJ2-7): KAGVTQTPRYLIKTRGQQVTLSCSPISGHRSVSWYQQTPGQGLQFLFEYFSETQRNKGNFPGRFSGRQFSNSRSEMNVSTLELGDSALYLCASSFSGGSEQYFGPGTRLTVT.